Below are 23 T cell receptor beta chains sequenced from a single sample in a study of PD-1 blockade in mismatch repair-deficient tumors. Produced via immunoSEQ multiplex PCR; TCRdb's table is partial and in-frame only. The sample consists of more than 15,000 clones, more than 65% of them appearing once. Material: PBMCs, obtained 4 weeks after starting pembrolizumab. The receptors derive from an adult with mismatch repair-deficient cancer.

The chain links TRBV6-4 to TRBJ2-2; D is undetermined. The CDR3 has 16 amino acids. Germline V gene lookup returns CDR1 MRHNA and CDR2 SNTAGT. V gave up 0 bases and J gave up 1 base, with 9 bases separating them. The CDR3 bases are TGTGCCAGCAGTGACTCGGCGCAGGAGAACACCGGGGAGCTGTTTTTT. Translating it yields CASSDSAQENTGELFF.

The chain has TRBV10-3 and TRBJ1-6; D not resolved. This CDR3 contains 12 residues. V was trimmed by 10 bases and J by 7 bases, leaving 11 bases between them. Germline lookup yields CDR1 ENHRY and CDR2 SYGVKD. The CDR3 coding sequence is TGTGCCACGAGAGACGGGAATTCACCCCTCCACTTT. It yields the protein CATRDGNSPLHF.

The chain links TRBV28 to TRBJ2-7; 10 bases agree with TRBD1. The germline CDR1 and CDR2 sequences are MDHEN and SYDVKM. V lost 11 bases to trimming and J lost 6 bases; unmatched junction nucleotides: 16. CDR3 length: 15 residues. The CDR3 spells CAVGTGAISPLEQYF. For the CDR3, the DNA is TGTGCCGTGGGGACAGGGGCCATTTCCCCCCTCGAGCAGTACTTC.

CDR3 DNA: TGTGCCAGCTCACGGGCTAGCGGGAGACCCGGGGAGCTGTTTTTT. As protein: CASSRASGRPGELFF. V is TRBV18 and J is TRBJ2-2; 10 positions match TRBD2. The germline CDR1 and CDR2 sequences are KGHSH and LQKENI. This CDR3 has 15 amino acids. V was clipped by 4 bases and J by 6 bases; unmatched bases: 5. The variable domain in full, with the rest retrieved from reference TRBV18 and TRBJ2-2, is NAGVMQNPRHLVRRRGQEARLRCSPMKGHSHVYWYRQLPEEGLKFMVYLQKENIIDESGMPKERFSAEFPKEGPSILRIQQVVRGDSAAYFCASSRASGRPGELFFGEGSRLTVL.

The sample holds one count of this clone. The chain recombines TRBV2 with TRBJ2-2; D remains unclear. This CDR3 has 13 amino acids. The germline V gene encodes CDR1 SNHLY and CDR2 FYNNEI. V gave up 6 bases and J gave up 1 base, with 6 bases separating them. The CDR3 region has the DNA TGTGCCAGCAGAGTAGAGAACACCGGGGAGCTGTTTTTT. Translation gives CASRVENTGELFF.

The gene calls are TRBV11-3 and TRBJ2-5, with D perhaps TRBD1 (5 bases). This CDR3 has 13 residues. V was pared by 6 bases and J by 4 bases, with 12 bases between. In germline, CDR1 is SGHNT, CDR2 YENEEA. In nucleotides, the CDR3 is TGTGCCAGCAGTCTCAGGGTAGGAGAGACCCAGTACTTC. This translates into CASSLRVGETQYF.

The rearrangement joins TRBV7-8 to TRBJ1-1; 9 nucleotides line up with TRBD1. CDR1 SGHVS and CDR2 FQNEAQ come from the germline V gene. V lost 5 bases to trimming and J lost 8 bases; unmatched junction nucleotides: 9. The length of the CDR3 is 14 residues. The CDR3 reads CASSPWDRVFEAFF. In nucleotides, the CDR3 is TGTGCCAGCAGCCCTTGGGACAGGGTATTCGAAGCTTTCTTT.

This clone appeared a few times. V and J are TRBV28 and TRBJ2-7; D is perhaps TRBD2 (5 bases). The CDR3 has 13 amino acids. The V end was cut by 2 bases, the J end by 0 bases, with 5 bases between. Germline V gene data show CDR1 as MDHEN and CDR2 as SYDVKM. The CDR3 loop is CASSLGLSYEQYF. The CDR3 bases are TGTGCCAGCAGTTTAGGACTCTCCTACGAGCAGTACTTC.

The J gene is TRBJ1-2, the V gene TRBV25-1; D gene unclear. Germline loops: CDR1 MGHDK, CDR2 SYGVNS. V shed 4 bases and J shed 4 bases, with 13 bases lying between them. The length of the CDR3 is 14 residues. CDR3 sequence (DNA): TGTGCCAGCAGTGCCGCAGGTGACCTCTATGGCTACACCTTC. It yields the protein CASSAAGDLYGYTF.

This sequence joins TRBV14 and TRBJ2-2, with TRBD2 as a possible D gene (5 bases). V dropped 2 bases and J dropped 6 bases, with 16 bases sitting between them. This CDR3 contains 16 residues. CDR1 is SGHDN and CDR2 is FVKESK in the germline V gene. The CDR3, as DNA: TGTGCCAGCAGCCAATTCAAAGGGAGTTGGCCCGGGGAGCTGTTTTTT. This encodes CASSQFKGSWPGELFF.

The genes are TRBV6-5 and TRBJ2-2, with D maybe TRBD1 (6 bases). The germline CDR1 and CDR2 sequences are MNHEY and SVGAGI. This CDR3 spans 15 amino acids. The V end was cut by 6 bases, the J end by 2 bases, with 13 bases between. This CDR3 is CASRVTGANTGELFF. The DNA of the CDR3 is TGTGCCAGCAGGGTGACAGGCGCAAACACCGGGGAGCTGTTTTTT.

The V gene is TRBV27, the J gene TRBJ1-1; 11 positions match TRBD1. The CDR3 consists of 15 residues. Trimming took 4 bases from V and 4 from J; bases not matched to a gene: 5. Germline V gives CDR1 MNHEY, CDR2 SMNVEV (reference sequence). CDR3 in amino acids: CASSYGTGGFTEAFF. The CDR3 DNA follows: TGTGCCAGCAGTTACGGGACAGGGGGTTTCACTGAAGCTTTCTTT.

This clone was observed once. The V gene is TRBV6-1, the J gene TRBJ2-5, with TRBD2 matching over 15 bases. This CDR3 comprises 18 residues. V trimming: 3 bases; J trimming: 2 bases; junction bases outside the gene matches: 7. The germline V gene encodes CDR1 MNHNS and CDR2 SASEGT. CDR3 nucleotides: TGTGCCAGCAGTGAGAGGGGACTAGCGGGAGGTTGGCAAGAGACCCAGTACTTC. It encodes CASSERGLAGGWQETQYF.

The genes are TRBV15 and TRBJ2-7; 9 bases agree with TRBD2. The CDR3 covers 17 residues. Trimming took 0 bases from V and 0 from J; bases not matched to a gene: 6. CDR1 and CDR2 from the germline V gene are LNHNV and YYDKDF (reference sequence). The CDR3 nucleotides are TGTGCCACCAGCAGAGATACGGGACTAGCCGACTCCTACGAGCAGTACTTC. As protein: CATSRDTGLADSYEQYF.

The rearrangement joins TRBV9 to TRBJ2-7; D is perhaps TRBD2 (6 bases). Germline V gene data show CDR1 as SGDLS and CDR2 as YYNGEE. The germline V and J ends were trimmed by 4 bases and 4 bases, with 24 bases remaining between them. CDR3 length equals 17 residues. The CDR3 loop reads CASSPPPGTSRRYEQYF. CDR3 nucleotides: TGTGCCAGCAGCCCTCCCCCGGGCACTAGCAGACGATACGAGCAGTACTTC.

The chain is built from TRBV2 and TRBJ2-7; unclear D gene. Germline values: CDR1 SNHLY, CDR2 FYNNEI. The CDR3 contains 17 residues. V lost 4 bases and J lost 1, with 20 bases in between. The CDR3, as DNA: TGTGCCAGCAGTGCCCTCCCCCCTAGTTTCTTATCCTACGAGCAGTACTTC. Amino acid sequence: CASSALPPSFLSYEQYF. Looking up the rest from reference TRBV2 and TRBJ2-7 gives the full variable domain: EPEVTQTPSHQVTQMGQEVILRCVPISNHLYFYWYRQILGQKVEFLVSFYNNEISEKSEIFDDQFSVERPDGSNFTLKIRSTKLEDSAMYFCASSALPPSFLSYEQYFGPGTRLTVT.

The rearrangement uses TRBV9 and TRBJ2-5; D gene uncertain. Between the trimmed V and J ends, which lost 0 bases and 7 bases, there was a span of 16 bases. The CDR3 is 15 residues long. CDR1 is SGDLS, CDR2 YYNGEE, per germline. The CDR3 nucleotides are TGTGCCAGCAGCGTAGTAGTGGGCCCCTTTGTGACCCAGTACTTC. This codes for CASSVVVGPFVTQYF.

On this clone: The junction and the germline gene differ at one end; a read error may be behind it. The V gene is TRBV6-1, the J gene TRBJ2-2; 7 positions agree with TRBD2. Per the germline V gene, CDR1 is MNHNS and CDR2 is SASEGT. The CDR3 extends over 16 amino acids. The CDR3 bases are TGTGCCAGCAGTAAAGCGGGACTTTTGAACACCGGGGAGCTGTTTTTT. It specifies CASSKAGLLNTGELFF.

The CDR3 loop reads CASSPDTLNTEAFF. The CDR3 DNA reads TGCGCCAGCAGCCCCGACACTTTGAACACTGAAGCTTTCTTT. The rearrangement links TRBV5-1 to TRBJ1-1, with unresolved D. CDR1 is SGHRS and CDR2 is YFSETQ in the germline V gene. This CDR3 has 14 residues. The V gene lost 4 bases and the J gene lost 0 bases, with 10 bases spanning the gap.

The chain is built from TRBV7-9 and TRBJ1-1; 7 bases are a match to TRBD1. Trimming at V came to 3 bases and at J to 0 bases, leaving 10 bases not matched to a gene. Germline V gives CDR1 SEHNR, CDR2 FQNEAQ (reference sequence). The CDR3 has 17 amino acids. The CDR3: CASSLARGPGMNTEAFF. CDR3 in DNA: TGTGCCAGCAGCTTGGCAAGGGGGCCCGGGATGAACACTGAAGCTTTCTTT.

Only one count was recorded for this clone. The chain links TRBV18 to TRBJ2-7; TRBD1 matches 7 bases. Trimming removed 2 bases from V and 2 bases from J; junction bases left unmatched: 3. CDR3 length equals 14 residues. Germline CDR1 reads KGHSH; CDR2 reads LQKENI. This chain's CDR3 is CASSPGTDAYEQYF. CDR3 nucleotide sequence: TGTGCCAGCTCACCAGGGACAGACGCCTACGAGCAGTACTTC.

The gene calls are TRBV5-1 and TRBJ2-3, with 8 bases matching TRBD2. The CDR3 is 15 residues long. With V trimmed by 0 bases and J by 5 bases, 5 bases remained unmatched. Germline CDR1 reads SGHRS; CDR2 reads YFSETQ. CDR3 bases: TGCGCCAGCAGCTTGGAGGGGACTAGGGGAGATACGCAGTATTTT. Protein product: CASSLEGTRGDTQYF. The full variable domain, in which reference TRBV5-1 and TRBJ2-3 provide the parts outside the CDR3, is KAGVTQTPRYLIKTRGQQVTLSCSPISGHRSVSWYQQTPGQGLQFLFEYFSETQRNKGNFPGRFSGRQFSNSRSEMNVSTLELGDSALYLCASSLEGTRGDTQYFGPGTRLTVL.

This chain links TRBV7-8 with TRBJ1-2; maybe TRBD1 (5 bases). The length of the CDR3 is 15 residues. Germline V gene sequence: CDR1 SGHVS, CDR2 FQNEAQ. V lost 5 bases to trimming and J lost 5 bases, with 18 bases between them. This chain's CDR3 is CASSAHQGAKYGYTF. In DNA form, the CDR3 reads TGTGCCAGCAGCGCCCACCAAGGGGCGAAATATGGCTACACCTTC.